The rows below give T cell receptor beta chains drawn from one sample of a study of blood T cell repertoires in COVID-19. The assay was immunoSEQ multiplex PCR, and TCRdb's table has in-frame clones only and misses some. Found here are approximately 400,000 clones, roughly four fifths of them singletons; the top ten hold about 1.2%. Sequencing was done on a sample of peripheral blood. These receptors came from a human donor with acute or convalescent COVID-19. The donor label of this sample is uncertain. The CDR3 runs from the conserved cysteine through the conserved F or W. D genes are given only for firm matches. Clone size is stated in some rows and not others, as once, few, many or a class when expanded.

J gene: TRBJ1-2; V gene: TRBV6-5; D gene: -; clone size: few; CDR3 length: 15; CDR3 DNA: TGTGCCAGCAGACCGTCTTTGGCCGCCGCCTATGGCTACACCTTC; CDR3 protein: CASRPSLAAAYGYTF
J gene: TRBJ1-2; V gene: TRBV2; D gene: TRBD1; clone size: -; CDR3 length: 14; CDR3 DNA: TGTGCCAGCAGTGCGGGGACAGCTAACTATGGCTACACCTTC; CDR3 protein: CASSAGTANYGYTF
J gene: TRBJ1-5; V gene: TRBV6-2/TRBV6-3; D gene: -; clone size: -; CDR3 length: 15; CDR3 DNA: TGTGCCAGCAGTGGGACCGGGAGAAAAAATCAGCCCCAGCATTTT; CDR3 protein: CASSGTGRKNQPQHF
J gene: TRBJ1-2; V gene: TRBV28; D gene: -; clone size: -; CDR3 length: 15; CDR3 DNA: TGTGCCAGCAGCCAAGACAGCGCCGCGGGGAATGGCTACACCTTC; CDR3 protein: CASSQDSAAGNGYTF
J gene: TRBJ1-2; V gene: TRBV5-4; D gene: -; clone size: -; CDR3 length: 13; CDR3 DNA: TGTGCCAGCAGCTTGGACGGACTCTATGGCTACACCTTC; CDR3 protein: CASSLDGLYGYTF
J gene: TRBJ1-5; V gene: TRBV19; D gene: -; clone size: -; CDR3 length: 14; CDR3 DNA: TGTGCCAGTAGTTCCCCGCCAGTAAATCAGCCCCAGCATTTT; CDR3 protein: CASSSPPVNQPQHF
J gene: TRBJ2-7; V gene: TRBV27; D gene: TRBD1; clone size: -; CDR3 length: 14; CDR3 DNA: TGTGCCAGCAGTCCGGACAGGGGCGCCTACGAGCAGTACTTC; CDR3 protein: CASSPDRGAYEQYF
J gene: TRBJ2-1; V gene: TRBV24-1; D gene: -; clone size: -; CDR3 length: 13; CDR3 DNA: TGTGCCACCTCGGAAACTACCTACAATGAGCAGTTCTTC; CDR3 protein: CATSETTYNEQFF
J gene: TRBJ1-1; V gene: TRBV19; D gene: -; clone size: -; CDR3 length: 17; CDR3 DNA: TGTGCCAGTAGTGTTTTACAAGGCTGGCGAGGGAACACTGAAGCTTTCTTT; CDR3 protein: CASSVLQGWRGNTEAFF
J gene: TRBJ2-7; V gene: TRBV5-5; D gene: TRBD1; clone size: once; CDR3 length: 15; CDR3 DNA: TGTGCCAGCAGCCCGGGCCGGGACAGGGTACGCGAGCAGTACTTC; CDR3 protein: CASSPGRDRVREQYF
J gene: TRBJ2-7; V gene: TRBV7-9; D gene: -; clone size: -; CDR3 length: 13; CDR3 DNA: TGTGCCAGCAGCTTCGGTATCACCTACGAGCAGTACTTC; CDR3 protein: CASSFGITYEQYF
J gene: TRBJ2-7; V gene: TRBV7-9; D gene: TRBD1; clone size: -; CDR3 length: 13; CDR3 DNA: TGTGCCAGCACCGACAGGGCCCTCGACGAGCAGTACTTC; CDR3 protein: CASTDRALDEQYF
J gene: TRBJ1-6; V gene: TRBV6-5; D gene: -; clone size: once; CDR3 length: 16; CDR3 DNA: TGTGCCAGCAGTTACCTTCGAACAGGGAAGGGATCACCCCTCCACTTT; CDR3 protein: CASSYLRTGKGSPLHF
J gene: TRBJ2-7; V gene: TRBV30; D gene: TRBD1; clone size: -; CDR3 length: 16; CDR3 DNA: TGTGCCTGGAGTGGGGTAAGAGACAGGGGATCATACGAGCAGTACTTC; CDR3 protein: CAWSGVRDRGSYEQYF
J gene: TRBJ1-1; V gene: TRBV30; D gene: -; clone size: -; CDR3 length: 13; CDR3 DNA: TGTGCCTGGAGTCAGGGCTGGGGCACTGAAGCTTTCTTT; CDR3 protein: CAWSQGWGTEAFF
J gene: TRBJ1-3; V gene: TRBV30; D gene: -; clone size: -; CDR3 length: 14; CDR3 DNA: TGTGCCTGGGGTGTGGGGACTTCGGGAAACACCATATATTTT; CDR3 protein: CAWGVGTSGNTIYF
J gene: TRBJ2-1; V gene: TRBV7-2; D gene: TRBD2; clone size: -; CDR3 length: 16; CDR3 DNA: TGTGCCAGCAGCTTAAGCCTGGCTAGCGGGGGGCATGAGCAGTTCTTC; CDR3 protein: CASSLSLASGGHEQFF
J gene: TRBJ1-2; V gene: TRBV4-2; D gene: TRBD1; clone size: -; CDR3 length: 17; CDR3 DNA: TGTGCCAGCAGCCAAGAAATCTCCGGACAGGCAAACTATGGCTACACCTTC; CDR3 protein: CASSQEISGQANYGYTF
J gene: TRBJ2-1; V gene: TRBV11-3; D gene: TRBD2; clone size: few; CDR3 length: 15; CDR3 DNA: TGTGCCAGCAGCTTTAGCGGGAGAGCCTACAATGAGCAGTTCTTC; CDR3 protein: CASSFSGRAYNEQFF
J gene: TRBJ1-2; V gene: TRBV28; D gene: -; clone size: -; CDR3 length: 16; CDR3 DNA: TGTGCCAGCAGTTTGGGGGCCCGGGGGAGGGAGGATGGCTACACCTTC; CDR3 protein: CASSLGARGREDGYTF
J gene: TRBJ1-1; V gene: TRBV9; D gene: TRBD1; clone size: -; CDR3 length: 15; CDR3 DNA: TGTGCCAGCAGCCCCTTAGGACAGGGTGACACTGAAGCTTTCTTT; CDR3 protein: CASSPLGQGDTEAFF
J gene: TRBJ1-1; V gene: TRBV5-5; D gene: TRBD1; clone size: once; CDR3 length: 13; CDR3 DNA: TGTGCCAGCAGCCTGACAGGGTTACCTGAAGCTTTCTTT; CDR3 protein: CASSLTGLPEAFF
J gene: TRBJ1-1; V gene: TRBV6-5; D gene: -; clone size: -; CDR3 length: 14; CDR3 DNA: TGTGCCAGCGCGGATAGGGGTTGGAACACTGAAGCTTTCTTT; CDR3 protein: CASADRGWNTEAFF
J gene: TRBJ2-7; V gene: TRBV11-2; D gene: -; clone size: -; CDR3 length: 14; CDR3 DNA: TGTGCCAGCAGCTTACCCCCCTTACAGGACGAGCAGTACTTC; CDR3 protein: CASSLPPLQDEQYF
J gene: TRBJ2-3; V gene: TRBV10-3; D gene: TRBD2; clone size: -; CDR3 length: 14; CDR3 DNA: TGTGCCACCGATAGCGGGGCGAACACAGATACGCAGTATTTT; CDR3 protein: CATDSGANTDTQYF
J gene: TRBJ2-3; V gene: TRBV6-4; D gene: TRBD2; clone size: -; CDR3 length: 16; CDR3 DNA: TGTGCCAGCAGTGCCACTAGCGGGGGGGCCCCAGATACGCAGTATTTT; CDR3 protein: CASSATSGGAPDTQYF
J gene: TRBJ2-3; V gene: TRBV7-9; D gene: -; clone size: -; CDR3 length: 15; CDR3 DNA: TGTGCCAGCAGCTTTGCCGGGACAAGCACAGATACGCAGTATTTT; CDR3 protein: CASSFAGTSTDTQYF
J gene: TRBJ2-1; V gene: TRBV7-8; D gene: TRBD1; clone size: -; CDR3 length: 16; CDR3 DNA: TGTGCCAGCAGCCCGAGGGACAGGGAAACCTACAATGAACAGTTCTTC; CDR3 protein: CASSPRDRETYNEQFF
J gene: TRBJ1-6; V gene: TRBV6-6; D gene: -; clone size: -; CDR3 length: 12; CDR3 DNA: TGTGCCAGCAGTTACGGCGGGGCACCCCTCCACTTT; CDR3 protein: CASSYGGAPLHF
J gene: TRBJ2-7; V gene: TRBV5-1; D gene: -; clone size: -; CDR3 length: 14; CDR3 DNA: TGCGCCAGCAGCCCGTGGCACGACTCCTACGAGCAGTACTTC; CDR3 protein: CASSPWHDSYEQYF
J gene: TRBJ2-1; V gene: TRBV2; D gene: TRBD2; clone size: -; CDR3 length: 15; CDR3 DNA: TGTGCCAGCAGTGAACGACTAGCGGTAAACAATGAGCAGTTCTTC; CDR3 protein: CASSERLAVNNEQFF
J gene: TRBJ1-3; V gene: TRBV29-1; D gene: -; clone size: few; CDR3 length: 18; CDR3 DNA: TGCAGCGTTGTCGAGGCGGGTCGGCCGAGATCCTCTGGAAACACCATATATTTT; CDR3 protein: CSVVEAGRPRSSGNTIYF
J gene: TRBJ1-4; V gene: TRBV7-8; D gene: -; clone size: -; CDR3 length: 15; CDR3 DNA: TGTGCCAGCAGCCCTAGACAGTTCACTAATGAAAAACTGTTTTTT; CDR3 protein: CASSPRQFTNEKLFF
J gene: TRBJ1-1; V gene: TRBV28; D gene: -; clone size: -; CDR3 length: 13; CDR3 DNA: TGTGCCAGCCACAGGGCTTTAAACACTGAAGCTTTCTTT; CDR3 protein: CASHRALNTEAFF
J gene: TRBJ1-2; V gene: TRBV11-2; D gene: -; clone size: -; CDR3 length: 17; CDR3 DNA: TGTGCCAGCAGCCGCTGGGGGGGGGACCGACTTTACTATGGCTACACCTTC; CDR3 protein: CASSRWGGDRLYYGYTF
J gene: TRBJ1-1; V gene: TRBV3-1/TRBV3-2; D gene: TRBD1; clone size: few; CDR3 length: 13; CDR3 DNA: TGTGCCAGCAGCCAGACAGGGTGGACTGAAGCTTTCTTT; CDR3 protein: CASSQTGWTEAFF